Listed below are T cell receptor beta chains from one sample, sequenced in a study of T cell repertoires in cytomegalovirus infection. No antigens are known for them. One entry per CDR3 protein, called by TCRdb with MiXCR from the reads. The data show 200,000 or so distinct CDR3 sequences, 35% to 40% seen once. Sequences were derived from CD8+ T cells from cultured PBMCs, sampled from culture after CMV antigen stimulation. The receptors were sampled from a human donor in good health (CMV status not recorded). Some clones in this sample may be carry-over from other donors' samples. Both conserved end residues are part of each CDR3. The D gene is left open where the match is weak. Rows give clone size only sometimes, using once, few, many, or a class for an expanded clone.

d_call clone_size j_call cdr3_length v_call cdr3_aa cdr3_nt
. . TRBJ1-2 12 TRBV12-3/TRBV12-4 CASSLEGYGYTF TGTGCCAGCAGTTTGGAGGGTTATGGCTACACCTTC
TRBD2 few TRBJ2-5 16 TRBV12-3/TRBV12-4 CASSFSSGGAGETQYF TGTGCCAGCAGTTTTTCTAGCGGGGGGGCCGGAGAGACCCAGTACTTC
TRBD2 . TRBJ2-1 15 TRBV20-1 CSAVGLAGKYNEQFF TGCAGTGCTGTCGGACTAGCGGGAAAATACAATGAGCAGTTCTTC
TRBD1 . TRBJ1-6 14 TRBV12-3/TRBV12-4 CASSLSGGGSPLHF TGTGCCAGCAGCCTATCAGGGGGCGGCTCACCCCTCCACTTT
. few TRBJ1-2 16 TRBV4-1 CASSQAVLDRNYGYTF TGCGCCAGCAGCCAGGCCGTTCTCGACAGGAACTATGGCTACACCTTC
. few TRBJ1-1 14 TRBV27 CASSLVVGNTEAFF TGTGCCAGCAGTTTGGTAGTGGGAAACACTGAAGCTTTCTTT
. . TRBJ1-4 17 TRBV6-5 CASSTDFTRDLNEKLFF TGTGCCAGCAGTACCGACTTTACCCGGGACCTTAATGAAAAACTGTTTTTT
. . TRBJ2-7 16 TRBV15 CATSRVGSVPRSEQYF TGTGCCACCAGCAGAGTTGGCTCTGTACCTAGGAGCGAGCAGTACTTC
TRBD2 few TRBJ2-1 16 TRBV29-1 CAFRTSGYSSYNEQFF TGCGCTTTTCGGACTAGCGGGTATAGCTCCTACAATGAGCAGTTCTTC
. once TRBJ2-4 16 TRBV5-4 CASSARKDGAKNIQYF TGTGCCAGCAGCGCCCGAAAGGACGGAGCCAAAAACATTCAGTACTTC
. many TRBJ2-4 20 TRBV18 CASSSGPPGHSEVAKNIQYF TGTGCCAGCTCATCAGGACCTCCGGGACATTCGGAGGTGGCCAAAAACATTCAGTACTTC
TRBD2 . TRBJ2-1 15 TRBV10-3 CAISEPRTSSNEQFF TGTGCCATCAGTGAGCCCCGGACTAGCTCCAATGAGCAGTTCTTC
. many TRBJ2-1 13 TRBV7-3 CASSPPTGNEQFF TGTGCCAGCAGCCCCCCCACAGGGAATGAGCAGTTCTTC
TRBD1 . TRBJ1-5 15 TRBV7-8 CASSAGQGDRQPQHF TGTGCCAGCAGCGCCGGACAGGGGGATAGACAGCCCCAGCATTTT
TRBD2 . TRBJ2-1 14 TRBV29-1 CSSGLAGAGNEQFF TGCAGCTCGGGACTAGCGGGGGCGGGGAATGAGCAGTTCTTC
. few TRBJ2-7 16 TRBV6-5 CASSYSQGTLSYEQYF TGTGCCAGCAGTTACTCGCAGGGAACCCTCTCCTACGAGCAGTACTTC
. few TRBJ1-4 13 TRBV12-3/TRBV12-4 CASSLRSNEKLFF TGTGCCAGCAGTTTGCGGAGTAATGAAAAACTGTTTTTT
TRBD1 . TRBJ1-3 18 TRBV29-1 CSVANRGRTLISGNTIYF TGCAGCGTTGCCAACAGGGGGCGGACCCTTATCTCTGGAAACACCATATATTTT
TRBD1 . TRBJ1-4 16 TRBV7-9 CASSRSGQGVNEKLFF TGTGCCAGCAGCCGATCGGGGCAGGGGGTTAATGAAAAACTGTTTTTT
TRBD1 . TRBJ2-7 15 TRBV7-9 CASSFGATGSYEQYF TGTGCCAGCAGCTTTGGGGCGACAGGGTCCTACGAGCAGTACTTC
. . TRBJ2-7 13 TRBV6-5 CASSYAILYEQYF TGTGCCAGCAGTTACGCAATTTTGTACGAGCAGTACTTC
. few TRBJ2-5 14 TRBV11-2 CASSFPQPQETQYF TGTGCCAGCAGCTTTCCCCAGCCGCAAGAGACCCAGTACTTC
TRBD2 many TRBJ2-3 16 TRBV7-8 CASSFLAGASTDTQYF TGTGCCAGCAGCTTTTTAGCGGGAGCTAGCACAGATACGCAGTATTTT
. few TRBJ1-2 15 TRBV7-9 CASSLVYGSVWGYTF TGTGCCAGCAGCTTAGTCTACGGCAGTGTTTGGGGCTACACCTTC
TRBD1 once TRBJ2-7 16 TRBV6-6 CASSYPPTGKPYEQYF TGTGCCAGCAGTTACCCGCCGACAGGGAAACCCTACGAGCAGTACTTC
. . TRBJ2-5 14 TRBV6-6 CASSYSTRQETQYF TGTGCCAGCAGTTACTCGACTAGACAAGAGACCCAGTACTTC
. . TRBJ2-7 15 TRBV11-2 CASSIYRDLLYEQYF TGTGCCAGCAGCATCTATCGGGACCTCCTCTACGAGCAGTACTTC
TRBD2 . TRBJ2-5 15 TRBV7-9 CASSLYDGGEETQYF TGTGCCAGCAGCTTATACGATGGGGGGGAAGAGACCCAGTACTTC
TRBD1 . TRBJ2-1 16 TRBV27 CASSPPRTGYYNEQFF TGTGCCAGCAGTCCCCCCCGGACAGGGTACTACAATGAGCAGTTCTTC
TRBD2 . TRBJ2-7 15 TRBV20-1 CSARRPGGSLYEQYF TGCAGTGCTAGACGCCCTGGCGGGAGCCTCTACGAGCAGTACTTC
. . TRBJ2-1 18 TRBV28 CASSLGSLTISSYNEQFF TGTGCCAGCAGTTTAGGGTCGCTGACCATATCATCCTACAATGAGCAGTTCTTC
TRBD1 many TRBJ2-7 18 TRBV25-1 CASSTRQGRSVTSYEQYF TGTGCCAGCAGTACCCGACAGGGGAGGTCTGTAACTAGCTACGAGCAGTACTTC
TRBD1 few TRBJ2-1 15 TRBV10-3 CAIRLGTGAYNEQFF TGTGCCATCCGTCTCGGTACAGGGGCCTACAATGAGCAGTTCTTC
. few TRBJ2-7 14 TRBV7-3 CASSQYGGDYEQYF TGTGCCAGCAGCCAATATGGAGGGGACTACGAGCAGTACTTC
. few TRBJ1-5 15 TRBV5-3 CASSLWEVVGQPQHF TGTGCCAGCAGCTTGTGGGAGGTGGTCGGTCAGCCCCAGCATTTT
. . TRBJ2-1 14 TRBV6-6 CASSFYFSQDEQFF TGTGCCAGCAGTTTCTATTTCAGTCAGGATGAGCAGTTCTTC
TRBD1 . TRBJ1-6 15 TRBV7-9 CASSPPQGAVAPLHF TGTGCCAGCAGCCCCCCTCAGGGGGCAGTGGCACCCCTCCACTTT
. . TRBJ1-1 17 TRBV12-3/TRBV12-4 CASSVPGRIIMNTEAFF TGTGCCAGCAGTGTACCGGGACGGATAATTATGAACACTGAAGCTTTCTTT
. . TRBJ1-2 13 TRBV27 CASSLGGMDGYTF TGTGCCAGCAGTTTGGGGGGTATGGATGGCTACACCTTC
TRBD2 . TRBJ2-1 14 TRBV7-9 CASSSTSGKNEQFF TGTGCCAGCAGTTCGACTAGCGGGAAAAATGAGCAGTTCTTC
. . TRBJ2-3 17 TRBV11-2 CASSLSRRTAIIDTQYF TGTGCCAGCAGCTTATCCCGCCGGACGGCGATTATCGATACGCAGTATTTT
. once TRBJ2-1 11 TRBV2 CASAAGPEQFF TGTGCCAGCGCCGCCGGGCCCGAGCAGTTCTTC
TRBD2 many TRBJ2-5 16 TRBV7-8 CASSPGAGGPLETQYF TGTGCCAGCAGCCCCGGAGCGGGGGGGCCCTTGGAGACCCAGTACTTC
. . TRBJ2-7 11 TRBV6-2/TRBV6-3 CASSYSIEQYF TGTGCCAGCAGTTACTCCATCGAGCAGTACTTC
. . TRBJ2-2 17 TRBV4-1 CASSQPLGSEGTGELFF TGCGCCAGCAGCCAACCACTAGGAAGCGAGGGCACCGGGGAGCTGTTTTTT
. . TRBJ1-1 14 TRBV19 CASSPRQVNTEAFF TGTGCCAGTAGTCCCCGACAGGTGAACACTGAAGCTTTCTTT
. . TRBJ1-2 13 TRBV6-1 CASSRARNYGYTF TGTGCCAGCTCTAGGGCCAGGAACTATGGCTACACCTTC
TRBD1 few TRBJ1-1 15 TRBV12-5 CASGSTGQGNTEAFF TGTGCTAGTGGTTCTACGGGACAGGGGAACACTGAAGCTTTCTTT
. . TRBJ1-2 13 TRBV27 CASSVSLNYGYTF TGTGCCAGCAGCGTATCCCTTAACTATGGCTACACCTTC
TRBD2 few TRBJ2-5 15 TRBV28 CASSFYQREGETQYF TGTGCCAGCAGTTTTTACCAAAGGGAGGGGGAGACCCAGTACTTC
. . TRBJ2-1 16 TRBV7-8 CASSLGWTANYNEQFF TGTGCCAGCAGCTTAGGATGGACAGCGAACTACAATGAGCAGTTCTTC